A single sample gave rise to the 26 T cell receptor beta chains below, sequenced in a study of tumor-infiltrating lymphocytes in primary liver carcinoma. With roughly 500 ng total RNA as template and a constant-region primer, TCR beta cDNA was made. Libraries of TCR beta came from three nested multiplex PCR rounds with slightly modified ARM-PCR. Both of the initial two PCR rounds ran for approximately 10 cycles and employed TRBV1-TRBV30 forward primers alongside a C-beta reverse primer. TCRdb analysed the multiplex PCR reads with MiXCR anew, one entry per CDR3 protein. The data hold just over 300,000 distinct CDR3 sequences, with more than 55% observed a single time. Out of unsorted whole blood came the blood RNA, and germline DNA was extracted as well. Material: peripheral blood. All receptors come from a woman in her thirties with primary liver carcinoma and hepatitis B virus infection.

The J gene is TRBJ2-2, the V gene TRBV5-6; D call uncertain. V lost 0 bases and J 0 bases, leaving 9 bases between the germline ends. Germline V gene sequence: CDR1 SGHDT, CDR2 YYEEEE. This CDR3 spans 16 amino acids. The CDR3 region is CASSLDPGANTGELFF. The CDR3 DNA follows: TGTGCCAGCAGCTTGGATCCAGGCGCGAACACCGGGGAGCTGTTTTTT.

This clonotype was seen at least ten times. The rearrangement links TRBV4-3 to TRBJ2-1; 8 nucleotides align to TRBD2. The germline CDR1 and CDR2 sequences are LGHNA and YSLEER. The ends lost 1 base at V and 10 bases at J; junction bases unmatched: 6. The CDR3 extends over 14 amino acids. CDR3 DNA: TGCGCCAGCAGCCAAGGGGAGGCTAGCGGGGAGCAGTTCTTC. Translated, it gives CASSQGEASGEQFF.

The chain has TRBV13 and TRBJ2-3; D gene ambiguous. This CDR3 comprises 13 residues. Germline V gene lookup returns CDR1 PRHDT and CDR2 FYEKMQ (reference sequence). V dropped 4 bases and J dropped 2 bases, with 7 bases sitting between them. CDR3 residues: CASSSYATDTQYF. In DNA, the CDR3 is TGTGCCAGCAGCTCCTACGCCACAGATACGCAGTATTTT.

V is TRBV4-2 and J is TRBJ2-7, with a tentative D call TRBD2 (7 bases). The CDR3 loop spans 15 amino acids. V lost 1 base, J lost 4 bases, and 14 bases lay in between. The germline gives CDR1 LGHNA, CDR2 YNFKEQ. The CDR3 nucleotides are TGTGCCAGCAGCCAAGCCCCGGGGGGCGAATACGAGCAGTACTTC. Translated, it gives CASSQAPGGEYEQYF.

Points on this clonotype: A read error may be the cause here, since a much bigger clone is one base away. The conserved closing phenylalanine or tryptophan is absent in this CDR3, likely reflecting a read error. This rearrangement joins TRBV6-2 or TRBV6-3 to TRBJ2-1; 10 bases line up with TRBD1. V shed 5 bases and J 6 bases; nucleotides not matched to a gene: 10. Germline lookup yields CDR1 MNHEY and CDR2 SVGEGT. CDR3 length equals 16 residues. CDR3 in DNA: TGTGCCAGCAGTAGGGCCGGGACAGGGGTCGGCAATGAGCAGTTCTTA. Its protein product is CASSRAGTGVGNEQFL.

In regard to this clonotype: Since no conserved phenylalanine or tryptophan closes the CDR3, a read error is the likely cause. The chain joins TRBV12-3 or TRBV12-4 to TRBJ1-2; D might be TRBD1 (5 bases). Trimming took 1 base from V and 8 from J, leaving 11 bases between them. The CDR3 spans 13 residues. CDR3 loop: CASSLGGARGYTL. The DNA for the CDR3 is TGTGCCAGCAGTTTAGGAGGGGCGCGCGGCTACACCTTG.

About this clonotype itself: This may stem from a read error, because a much larger clone lies one nucleotide away. The genes are TRBV11-2 and TRBJ2-1; D is unresolved. This CDR3 region has 12 residues. Germline V gene sequence: CDR1 SGHAT, CDR2 FQNNGV. As DNA, the CDR3 is TGTGCCAGCAACTTAGCCCGCAATGAGCAGTTCTTC. Translation gives CASNLARNEQFF.

The sample holds a few counts of this clonotype. The junction shows a germline mismatch at one end, possibly a read error. The chain is built from TRBV12-3 or TRBV12-4 and TRBJ2-7, with D unclear. The CDR3 runs 12 residues. Written as DNA, the CDR3 is TGTGCCAGCAGTTTAGGTCTCGCCGAGCAGCACTTC. It specifies CASSLGLAEQHF.

A note on this clonotype: This could be a read error, since a much larger clone is one nucleotide away. This chain connects TRBV4-1 to TRBJ1-1; 12 bases match TRBD1. The CDR3 is made up of 16 amino acids. Looked up from germline, CDR1 is MGHRA and CDR2 is YSYEKL. CDR3 amino acids: CSSSQDSGQGATEAFF. CDR3 DNA sequence: TGCTCCAGCAGCCAAGATTCGGGACAGGGGGCCACTGAAGCTTTCTTT.

This clonotype has more than one count but fewer than ten. This chain links TRBV4-1 with TRBJ2-1; 8 bases align to TRBD2. Trimming cost V 1 base and J 5 bases; bases outside gene matches: 13. Per the germline V gene, CDR1 is MGHRA and CDR2 is YSYEKL. The CDR3 runs 18 residues. Written as DNA, the CDR3 is TGCGCCAGCAGCCAAGTTGGGTATGGTAGCGGGAAAAACAATGAGCAGTTCTTC. Residues: CASSQVGYGSGKNNEQFF.

Points on this clonotype: At one boundary the junction diverges from the germline segment, which might be a read error. V and J are TRBV11-1 and TRBJ2-4; TRBD2 agrees at 9 bases. The CDR3 is made up of 17 amino acids. Germline CDR1 reads SGHAT; CDR2 reads FQDESV (reference sequence). The CDR3 sequence: CAGSFHGTSWTKNIQYF. The CDR3, as DNA: TGTGCCGGCAGCTTTCACGGGACTAGCTGGACCAAAAACATTCAGTACTTC.

Turning to this clonotype: A much larger clonotype is one base distant, so this may be a read error. The chain joins TRBV4-1 to TRBJ2-1; D may be TRBD2 (5 bases). This CDR3 contains 17 residues. The germline V gene encodes CDR1 MGHRA and CDR2 YSYEKL. The CDR3 bases are TGCGCCAGCAGCCGCCCGGACTTCTCGAGCTCCTACAATGAGCAGCTCTTC. Its protein product is CASSRPDFSSSYNEQLF.

The chain carries TRBV12-3 or TRBV12-4 and TRBJ2-3; D gene uncertain. This CDR3 has 12 residues. V shed 6 bases and J shed 6 bases, with 10 bases lying between them. As DNA, the CDR3 is TGTGCCAGCAGCTCTGCTTGGGATACGCAGTATTTT. Amino acid sequence: CASSSAWDTQYF.

A note on this clonotype: Compared with germline, one end of the junction differs, possibly owing to a read error. The J gene is TRBJ2-7, the V gene TRBV11-2; the D call may be TRBD1 or TRBD2 (7 bases each). This CDR3 is built from 15 residues. Germline CDR1 reads SGHAT; CDR2 reads FQNNGV. The CDR3, as DNA: TGTCCCAGTAGCAAGCAAGCGGGACAGAACTACGAGCAGTACTTC. This gives the protein CPSSKQAGQNYEQYF.

Comments on this clonotype: A much larger clone lies one base from this, so it may be a read error. V usage is TRBV12-3 or TRBV12-4 and J usage is TRBJ2-1; D is perhaps TRBD2 (5 bases). The CDR3 is 14 amino acids. CDR3 nucleotide sequence: TGTGCCAGCACTATAGCGCATACCTACAATGAGCGGTTCTTC. Protein: CASTIAHTYNERFF.

About this clonotype: The junction differs from germline at one of its ends, possibly a read error. The chain carries TRBV11-2 and TRBJ2-6, with 9 bases identical to TRBD2. From germline, CDR1 is SGHAT and CDR2 FQNNGV. The CDR3 length is 16 residues. The CDR3 nucleotides are TGTGCCAGCAGCCCGGCGGGGGGGTCTGGGGCCAGCGTCCTGACTTTC. Encoded protein: CASSPAGGSGASVLTF.

The chain combines TRBV11-3 with TRBJ1-1, with 7 positions matching TRBD1. After removal of 8 bases from V and 14 bases from J, the junction contained 14 bases not matched to a gene. Germline CDR1 and CDR2: SGHNT and YENEEA. The CDR3 has 12 residues. CDR3: CASASRDRIVFF. CDR3 sequence (DNA): TGTGCCAGCGCCTCTCGGGACAGAATAGTATTCTTT.

This clonotype was seen once. The chain combines TRBV7-9 with TRBJ2-4; 7 nucleotides match TRBD2. Trimming cost V 4 bases and J 4 bases; bases outside gene matches: 7. Germline values: CDR1 SEHNR, CDR2 FQNEAQ (reference sequence). This CDR3 has 15 amino acids. The CDR3 coding sequence is TGTGCCAGCAGCTCCCTTGGTAGCGGGAAAAACATTCAGTACTTC. This encodes CASSSLGSGKNIQYF.

On this clonotype: As the CDR3 is not closed by the conserved phenylalanine or tryptophan, this likely results from a read error. The chain employs TRBV6-2 or TRBV6-3 and TRBJ2-6, with 7 nucleotides matching TRBD1. The CDR3 loop spans 19 amino acids. Trimming cost V 6 bases and J 0 bases; bases outside gene matches: 14. The germline CDR1 and CDR2 sequences are MNHEY and SVGEGT. The CDR3 bases are TGTGCCAGCAGGAGGGGGCGCTTCCTCGAACCCTCTGGGGCCAACGTCCTGACTTCC. It codes for CASRRGRFLEPSGANVLTS.

This rearrangement joins TRBV12-3 or TRBV12-4 to TRBJ2-2; D is ambiguous. The ends were cut back, 5 bases at V and 7 bases at J, with 17 bases in the middle. The CDR3 is made up of 15 amino acids. The chain's CDR3 is CASSPGVGVIGELFF. As DNA, the CDR3 is TGTGCCAGCAGTCCCGGAGTGGGTGTCATCGGGGAGCTGTTTTTT.

This clonotype was recorded many times. The chain employs TRBV11-2 and TRBJ2-7; no clear D. CDR3 length: 11 amino acids. Germline-derived CDR1 and CDR2 are SGHAT and FQNNGV. V lost 4 bases, J lost 4 bases, and 5 bases lay in between. CDR3 in amino acids: CASSSFYEQYF. The CDR3 DNA reads as TGTGCCAGCAGCTCTTTTTACGAGCAGTACTTC.

This chain joins TRBV6-1 and TRBJ2-2; weak D call: TRBD1 (5 bases). This CDR3 is built from 14 residues. Trimming took 4 bases from V and 10 from J, leaving 16 bases between them. Germline values: CDR1 MNHNS, CDR2 SASEGT. The CDR3 nucleotides are TGTGCCAGCAGTGTAGTAGCAGGGCCCGAGGAGCTGTTTTTT. Translated, it gives CASSVVAGPEELFF.

Comment on this clonotype: One end of the junction fails to match germline, which may point to a read error. This chain links TRBV11-1 with TRBJ1-1; D not certain. The germline V gene has CDR1 SGHAT and CDR2 FQDESV (reference sequence). There are 14 residues in the CDR3. The CDR3 region is CASRFGQDYTEALF. CDR3 DNA: TGTGCCAGCAGATTCGGGCAGGACTACACTGAAGCTCTCTTT.

This clonotype was found a few times. The chain is built from TRBV7-8 and TRBJ2-1; no definite D call. The CDR3 sequence is 17 residues long. CDR1 SGHVS and CDR2 FQNEAQ come from the germline V gene. V was trimmed by 1 base and J by 7 bases, leaving 20 bases between them. The CDR3 loop reads CASSLVISPEFRNEQFF. CDR3 sequence (DNA): TGTGCCAGCAGCTTAGTAATTAGCCCCGAATTTAGGAATGAGCAGTTCTTC.

This clonotype was observed a few times. This chain links TRBV12-3 or TRBV12-4 with TRBJ2-5; D gene unclear. This CDR3 has 12 amino acids. The ends were cut back, 4 bases at V and 4 bases at J, with 7 bases in the middle. CDR3 sequence: CASSWTRETQYF. The CDR3 nucleotides read TGTGCCAGCAGTTGGACCCGAGAGACCCAGTACTTC.

This chain connects TRBV13 to TRBJ1-2; possibly TRBD1 for D (6 bases). The germline CDR1 and CDR2 sequences are PRHDT and FYEKMQ (reference sequence). V lost 2 bases, J lost 7 bases, and 17 bases lay in between. The CDR3 length is 15 residues. The CDR3 spells CASSLTEGVGCGYTF. The CDR3 coding sequence is TGTGCCAGCAGCTTAACTGAGGGGGTAGGCTGTGGCTACACCTTC.